This passage covers 22 T cell receptor beta chains from one sample sequenced in a study of monozygotic twins with inflammatory bowel disease (dated by TCRdb to 2018 to 2020). Library preparation used 5' RACE. The run used an Illumina HiSeq 2500. TCRdb reprocessed the reads, and each CDR3 protein sequence is entered once, without DNA. This sample's table contains around 200,000 distinct CDR3 sequences. The ten biggest clones cover approximately 1.6% of the sample. Source material: blood. Receptors were obtained from a human donor with ulcerative colitis or Crohn's disease, or a healthy co-twin of an affected twin (not recorded which).

The chain uses TRBV5-5 and TRBJ1-2; TCRdb designates TRBD1, a call that cannot be tested without DNA. This CDR3 has 18 amino acids. Germline assignment: CDR1 SGHKS and CDR2 YYEKEE (reference sequence). The CDR3 loop is CASSLASGQGTTNYGYTF.

The V gene is TRBV6-1, the J gene TRBJ1-6. Germline values: CDR1 MNHNS, CDR2 SASEGT. The CDR3 is made up of 16 amino acids. CDR3: CASSPPESSYNSPLHF.

This chain connects TRBV5-1 to TRBJ1-5. Looked up from germline, CDR1 is SGHRS and CDR2 is YFSETQ. The CDR3 spans 16 residues. The CDR3 loop reads CASSPTVLGSNQPQHF.

J is TRBJ1-1 and V is TRBV5-1. The length of the CDR3 is 12 residues. Germline lookup yields CDR1 SGHRS and CDR2 YFSETQ. This CDR3 is CASNFTDTEAFF.

The genes are TRBV27 and TRBJ1-4; the D gene TCRdb calls, TRBD1, cannot be checked with no DNA. The CDR3 contains 15 residues. Germline-derived CDR1 and CDR2 are MNHEY and SMNVEV (reference sequence). The CDR3 sequence is CASSSGQRRDEKLFF.

The V gene is TRBV7-8, the J gene TRBJ2-4. From germline, CDR1 is SGHVS and CDR2 FQNEAQ. The CDR3 extends over 15 amino acids. The CDR3 here is CASSTRGLAKNIQYF.

The chain joins TRBV11-1 to TRBJ1-1. The germline V gene has CDR1 SGHAT and CDR2 FQDESV (reference sequence). This CDR3 is 11 amino acids long. The CDR3: CASSRGREAFF.

The chain carries TRBV6-2 or TRBV6-3 and TRBJ2-5; the D gene TCRdb calls, TRBD2, cannot be checked with no DNA. Germline lookup yields CDR1 MNHEY and CDR2 SVGEGT. The CDR3 runs 14 residues. This CDR3 is CASSPPRGKETQYF.

The chain carries TRBV5-1 and TRBJ1-1. CDR3 length: 14 residues. Germline values: CDR1 SGHRS, CDR2 YFSETQ. This CDR3 is CASSLVRENTEAFF.

V and J are TRBV6-6 and TRBJ1-3. The CDR3 extends over 13 amino acids. Germline V gene lookup returns CDR1 MNHNY and CDR2 SVGAGI (reference sequence). This CDR3 is CASSLLSGNTIYF.

The chain uses TRBV6-1 and TRBJ2-7. The CDR3 is made up of 15 amino acids. CDR1 and CDR2 from the germline V gene are MNHNS and SASEGT. CDR3 protein: CASSEEAGSSYEQYF.

The rearrangement links TRBV20-1 to TRBJ1-5; TCRdb reports TRBD1, a call that lacks DNA to check it against. Looked up from germline, CDR1 is DFQATT and CDR2 is SNEGSKA (reference sequence). The CDR3 spans 13 residues. The chain's CDR3 is CSARWDGDQPQHF.

The CDR3 sequence is CASSLYSRETQYF. The V and J genes are TRBV5-1 and TRBJ2-5. CDR1 and CDR2 from the germline V gene are SGHRS and YFSETQ. The CDR3 totals 13 residues.

The chain joins TRBV5-5 to TRBJ2-2; TCRdb selects TRBD2, and the lack of DNA leaves this call unchecked. Germline values: CDR1 SGHKS, CDR2 YYEKEE (reference sequence). The CDR3 consists of 16 residues. CDR3 in amino acids: CASSLGSPSWAGELFF.

This sequence joins TRBV5-1 and TRBJ1-1; TCRdb calls TRBD1, which cannot be checked without DNA. This CDR3 has 15 amino acids. The germline V gene encodes CDR1 SGHRS and CDR2 YFSETQ. CDR3 residues: CASSVSGQGNTEAFF.

The chain joins TRBV7-9 to TRBJ1-6; lacking DNA, the TRBD1 call made by TCRdb goes unchecked. Germline V lookup: CDR1 SEHNR, CDR2 FQNEAQ (reference sequence). The CDR3 has 14 residues. The chain's CDR3 is CASSPPRGNSPLHF.

The chain links TRBV19 to TRBJ1-1. The CDR3 consists of 13 residues. Germline V gene sequence: CDR1 LNHDA, CDR2 SQIVND (reference sequence). CDR3 residues: CASENSLNTEAFF.

The rearrangement uses TRBV4-1 and TRBJ1-1. This CDR3 comprises 15 residues. Germline-derived CDR1 and CDR2 are MGHRA and YSYEKL. The CDR3 sequence: CASSRGEGGRTEAFF.

The rearrangement uses TRBV5-1 and TRBJ2-1; the TCRdb D gene call, TRBD1, has no DNA to confirm it. Germline-derived CDR1 and CDR2 are SGHRS and YFSETQ. The CDR3 is 13 amino acids. CDR3 sequence reads: CASRQGINNEQFF.

The V call is TRBV20-1, the J call TRBJ1-2. In germline, CDR1 is DFQATT, CDR2 SNEGSKA (reference sequence). The CDR3 covers 14 residues. CDR3 protein: CSARDQSGLYGYTF.

The rearrangement links TRBV9 to TRBJ2-1; no DNA is available, so the TRBD1 call from TCRdb remains unchecked. The CDR3 has 12 residues. CDR1 SGDLS and CDR2 YYNGEE come from the germline V gene. The CDR3 here is CASSPFTGEQFF.

Here the CDR3 reads CATSRDRRGGPYNEQFF. This sequence joins TRBV15 and TRBJ2-1; absent DNA, TCRdb's TRBD1 call cannot be checked. The CDR3 is made up of 17 amino acids. The germline CDR1 and CDR2 sequences are LNHNV and YYDKDF (reference sequence).